Below, one T cell receptor (beta chain) is given with its context. Other DNA sequences within the sample encode an identical CDR3. The protocol was immunoSEQ multiplex PCR, while the TCRdb copy is restricted to in-frame clones and leaves out a portion. The data show over 800,000 clones, about 92% seen once. The data are from a study of shared clonotypes between healthy human individuals. As defined, naive CD8 cells were CD45RO-negative and positively selected for CCR7, with terminally differentiated effector memory CD45RA+ cells excluded. The clonotype was recovered from a man between 25 and 39 years old in good health. Sequenced sample: naive CD8+ T cells sorted from blood.

The CDR3 region has the DNA TGTGCCAGTAGTATGGGACTAGCGGGAGGTAGCTCCTACAATGAGCAGTTCTTC. Amino acids: CASSMGLAGGSSYNEQFF. The chain employs TRBV19 and TRBJ2-1; 15 nucleotides align to TRBD2. Per germline, CDR1 LNHDA and CDR2 SQIVND (reference sequence). The CDR3 covers 18 residues. V gave up 3 bases and J gave up 0 bases; unmatched junction bases: 3.